This T cell receptor (beta chain) was observed in a study of CD8+ T cells in alopecia areata. Notes on the study in general: Scalp sample sequencing also detects resident alphabeta T cells of normal skin. Possibly because of HLA-related factors, TCR sharing was less clear across patients than in mice.

From alopecia areata patients, lesional scalp punch biopsies and peripheral blood were collected. The authors sorted CD4+ and CD8+ T cells from PBMCs. Of note for this clone: The antigen is not known.

cDNA reverse transcribed from extracted RNA served as the sequencing template. Clones were read by immunoSEQ multiplex PCR, and TCRdb kept only the in-frame ones, dropping some. The sample has 140,000 to 150,000 clones, around 87% seen once. The clonotype was recovered from a human donor with alopecia areata. The material sequenced was CD8+ T cells sorted from blood, taken at week 0.

The CDR3 nucleotides are TGTGCCAGCAGCTTGCTCTCCACGGAAGCTTTCTTT. It is translated as CASSLLSTEAFF. The chain uses TRBV5-6 and TRBJ1-1; D ambiguous. V lost 1 base and J lost 8, with 9 bases in between. CDR1 is SGHDT, CDR2 YYEEEE, per germline. This CDR3 has 12 amino acids.